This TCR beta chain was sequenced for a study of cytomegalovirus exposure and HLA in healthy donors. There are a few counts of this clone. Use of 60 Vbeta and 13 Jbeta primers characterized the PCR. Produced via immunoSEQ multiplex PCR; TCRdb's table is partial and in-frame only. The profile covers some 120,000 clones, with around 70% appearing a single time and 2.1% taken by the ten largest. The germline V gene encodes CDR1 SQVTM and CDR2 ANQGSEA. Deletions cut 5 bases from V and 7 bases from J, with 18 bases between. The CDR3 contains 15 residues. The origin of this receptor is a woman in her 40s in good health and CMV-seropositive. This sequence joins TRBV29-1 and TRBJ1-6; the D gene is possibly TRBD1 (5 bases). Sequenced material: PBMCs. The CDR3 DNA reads TGCAGCGTTCGGAAGGGGAATAACGGGAATTCACCCCTCCACTTT. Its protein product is CSVRKGNNGNSPLHF.